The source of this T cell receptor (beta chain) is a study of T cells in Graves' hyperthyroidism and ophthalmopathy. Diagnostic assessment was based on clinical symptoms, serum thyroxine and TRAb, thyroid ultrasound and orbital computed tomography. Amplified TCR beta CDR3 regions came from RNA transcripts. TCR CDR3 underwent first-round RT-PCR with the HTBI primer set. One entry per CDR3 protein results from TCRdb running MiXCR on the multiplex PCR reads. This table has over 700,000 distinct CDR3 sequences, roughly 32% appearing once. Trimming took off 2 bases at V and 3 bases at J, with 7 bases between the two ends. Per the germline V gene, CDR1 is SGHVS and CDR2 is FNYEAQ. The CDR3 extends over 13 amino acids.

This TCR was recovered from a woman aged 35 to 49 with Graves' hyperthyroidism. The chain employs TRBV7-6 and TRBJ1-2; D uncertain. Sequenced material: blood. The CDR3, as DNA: TGTGCCAGCAGCTTACAGGCAGACTATGGCTACACCTTC. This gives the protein CASSLQADYGYTF.